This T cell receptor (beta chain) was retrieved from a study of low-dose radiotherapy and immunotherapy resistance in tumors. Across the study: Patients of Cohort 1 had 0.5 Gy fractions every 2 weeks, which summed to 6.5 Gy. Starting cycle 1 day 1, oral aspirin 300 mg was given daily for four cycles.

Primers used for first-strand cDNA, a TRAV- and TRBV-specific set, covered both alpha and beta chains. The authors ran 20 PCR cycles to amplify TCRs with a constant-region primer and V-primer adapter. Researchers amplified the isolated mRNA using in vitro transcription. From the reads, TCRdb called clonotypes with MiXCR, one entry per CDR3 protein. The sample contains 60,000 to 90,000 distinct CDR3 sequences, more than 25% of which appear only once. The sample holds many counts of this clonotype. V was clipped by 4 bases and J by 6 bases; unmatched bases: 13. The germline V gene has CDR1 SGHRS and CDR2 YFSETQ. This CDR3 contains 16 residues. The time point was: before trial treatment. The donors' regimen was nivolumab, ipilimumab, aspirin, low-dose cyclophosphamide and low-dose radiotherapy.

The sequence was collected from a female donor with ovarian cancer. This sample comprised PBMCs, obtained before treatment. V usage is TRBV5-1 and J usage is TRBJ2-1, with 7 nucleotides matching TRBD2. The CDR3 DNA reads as TGCGCCAGCAGCGCGGGGGTCCGGCAGGGCCTCAATGAGCAGTTCTTC. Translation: CASSAGVRQGLNEQFF.